This is a list of T cell receptor beta chains from one sample in a study of OX40 agonist ivuxolimab in advanced cancers. Generated by immunoSEQ multiplex PCR, the TCRdb table keeps only in-frame clones and is missing some. The data contain about 47,000 clones, 80% to 85% of them singletons. The sequencing here drew on CD4+ or CD8+ T cells sorted from blood, taken in a trial of the OX40 agonist ivuxolimab. Source of these receptors: an adult with an advanced solid tumor such as melanoma, head and neck, liver or kidney cancer. Each CDR3 is given with its conserved first and last residue. The D gene is left open where the match is weak. Part of the rows lack a size; the others show once, few, many or a class for expanded clones.

clone_size	v_call	d_call	j_call	cdr3_length	cdr3_nt	cdr3_aa
NA	TRBV12-5	TRBD2	TRBJ2-5	17	TGTGCTAGTGGTTTGCTGCGACTAGCGGGAGACCAAGAGACCCAGTACTTC	CASGLLRLAGDQETQYF
NA	TRBV7-9	NA	TRBJ1-5	12	TGTGCCAGCAGTGACGACAATCAGCCCCAGCATTTT	CASSDDNQPQHF
NA	TRBV4-1	TRBD2	TRBJ2-5	15	TGCGCCAGCAGCCAGACTAGCGGGGGTTCTGAGACCCAGTACTTC	CASSQTSGGSETQYF
NA	TRBV15	NA	TRBJ2-1	12	TGTGCCACCCGTTCCAGGAGGGATGAGCAGTTCTTC	CATRSRRDEQFF
NA	TRBV6-5	NA	TRBJ2-1	12	TGTGCCAGCAGCTCAGGGACCGAGGAGCAGTTCTTC	CASSSGTEEQFF
NA	TRBV7-9	TRBD2	TRBJ2-3	15	TGTGCCAGCAGCTTACGGACTAGGAGCACAGATACGCAGTATTTT	CASSLRTRSTDTQYF
NA	TRBV19	TRBD2	TRBJ2-1	16	TGTGCCAGTAGTATAGCGGGCGGGGGTCCGTACAATGAGCAGTTCTTC	CASSIAGGGPYNEQFF
NA	TRBV5-1	TRBD2	TRBJ2-5	18	TGCGCCAGCAGCCTGGAGACTAGCGGGGGGTGGTACCAAGAGACCCAGTACTTC	CASSLETSGGWYQETQYF
few	TRBV27	NA	TRBJ1-1	13	TGTGCCAGCAGTTTGACAGTGAACACTGAAGCTTTCTTT	CASSLTVNTEAFF
NA	TRBV7-3	TRBD2	TRBJ2-1	15	TGTGCCAGCAGCCTACTAGCGGGAGGGCCCTATGAGCAGTTCTTC	CASSLLAGGPYEQFF
NA	TRBV6-1	NA	TRBJ1-1	11	TGTGCCAGCAGTTCGGACAAGCCGGCTTTCTTT	CASSSDKPAFF
NA	TRBV7-9	TRBD1	TRBJ2-3	18	TGTGCCAGCAGCTTAGCCCTATTGGACAGGGCAAACACAGATACGCAGTATTTT	CASSLALLDRANTDTQYF
NA	TRBV2	NA	TRBJ2-7	14	TGTGCCAGCAGTGGGGGCCGAAATTCCTACGAGCAGTACTTC	CASSGGRNSYEQYF
NA	TRBV9	TRBD1	TRBJ1-3	16	TGTGCCAGCAGCTCCGGGACAGGGCTGGTAGGAAACACCATATATTTT	CASSSGTGLVGNTIYF
NA	TRBV27	NA	TRBJ2-1	12	TGTGCCAGCTTTCGGGGTGGCAATGAGCAGTTCTTC	CASFRGGNEQFF
NA	TRBV10-3	TRBD2	TRBJ2-1	14	TGTGCCATCAAATCGATAGCGGGAGAGAATGAGCAGTTCTTC	CAIKSIAGENEQFF
NA	TRBV10-1	NA	TRBJ2-5	14	TGCGCCAGCAGCGATGATCAATTCGGGGAGACCCAGTACTTC	CASSDDQFGETQYF
NA	TRBV19	TRBD1	TRBJ1-1	14	TGTGCCAGTAGTCCGACAGGGTGGTTCACTGAAGCTTTCTTT	CASSPTGWFTEAFF
NA	TRBV27	NA	TRBJ2-7	15	TGTGCCAGCAGTCCCGGTGTTGGATTTTCCTACGAGCAGTACTTC	CASSPGVGFSYEQYF
NA	TRBV10-1	NA	TRBJ2-1	15	TGCGCCAGCAGTGACCCGGGAGAAACCTACAATGAGCAGTTCTTC	CASSDPGETYNEQFF
NA	TRBV10-3	TRBD1	TRBJ1-2	14	TGTGCCATCACTCCGGGACAGCCAAACTATGGCTACACCTTC	CAITPGQPNYGYTF
once	TRBV2	NA	TRBJ2-1	18	TGTGCCAGCAGTGAAAGAATCGGGGCAGCTACATCGTACAATGAGCAGTTCTTC	CASSERIGAATSYNEQFF
NA	TRBV7-8	NA	TRBJ2-5	15	TGTGCCAGCAGCTTAGAATATCAGGGCCGGGAGACCCAGTACTTC	CASSLEYQGRETQYF
NA	TRBV7-2	TRBD2	TRBJ2-5	13	TGTGCCAGCAGCTTAGGGACTAGCGGGCCCCCGTACTTC	CASSLGTSGPPYF
NA	TRBV29-1	NA	TRBJ2-1	11	TGCAGCGTTGAAACTAACAATGAGCAGTTCTTC	CSVETNNEQFF
few	TRBV14	NA	TRBJ1-1	15	TGTGCCAGCAGCCAAGCAGAGGGCCGAGGGTACGAAGCTTTCTTT	CASSQAEGRGYEAFF
NA	TRBV9	NA	TRBJ2-7	15	TGTGCCAGCAGCGCGTACGGGAGAGGCTCCTACGAGCAGTACTTC	CASSAYGRGSYEQYF
NA	TRBV7-3	NA	TRBJ2-7	13	TGTGCCAGCAGCCCCGGTGCGTCCTACGAGCAGTACTTC	CASSPGASYEQYF
NA	TRBV4-3	NA	TRBJ2-7	15	TGCGCCAGCAGCCAAGTCCCTCAGAGCTCCTACGAGCAGTACTTC	CASSQVPQSSYEQYF
NA	TRBV11-2	TRBD2	TRBJ2-3	17	TGTGCCAGCAGCGCCGGGACTAGCGGGACGTTTGGAGATACGCAGTATTTT	CASSAGTSGTFGDTQYF
NA	TRBV28	NA	TRBJ2-3	15	TGTGCCAGCAGTTTAATAGTAGACTACACAGATACGCAGTATTTT	CASSLIVDYTDTQYF
NA	TRBV27	TRBD2	TRBJ2-5	14	TGTGCCAGCAGCAGCGGGAGGGGGTGGGAGACCCAGTACTTC	CASSSGRGWETQYF
NA	TRBV5-1	NA	TRBJ1-5	13	TGCGCCAGCAGCTTGGGTAGCAATCAGCCCCAGCATTTT	CASSLGSNQPQHF
NA	TRBV6-4	NA	TRBJ2-6	15	TGTGCCAGCAGTGAAGGCTACTCTGGGGCCAACGTCCTGACTTTC	CASSEGYSGANVLTF
NA	TRBV28	NA	TRBJ2-3	12	TGTTTGACATCCAGGGGCACAGATACGCAGTATTTT	CLTSRGTDTQYF
few	TRBV6-4	TRBD1	TRBJ1-3	10	TGTGCCAGCAGTGACGGGACAGGGAAATTT	CASSDGTGKF
NA	TRBV11-2	NA	TRBJ1-1	14	TGTGCCAGCAGCCCCGGAAGACTGAACACTGAAGCTTTCTTT	CASSPGRLNTEAFF
many	TRBV13	TRBD1	TRBJ2-7	12	TGTGCCAGCAGTTTGACAGGGACCGAGCAGTACTTC	CASSLTGTEQYF
once	TRBV4-1	TRBD2	TRBJ2-3	16	TGCGCCAGCAGCCAAGGACCTAGCGGGAGCACAGATACGCAGTATTTT	CASSQGPSGSTDTQYF
few	TRBV14	NA	TRBJ1-6	15	TGTGCCAGCAGCCAAGTTTCACCATCCAGTTCACCCCTCCACTTT	CASSQVSPSSSPLHF
NA	TRBV14	NA	TRBJ1-2	14	TGTGCCAGCAGTCCTGTCGGGGGGAACTATGGCTACACCTTC	CASSPVGGNYGYTF
NA	TRBV27	NA	TRBJ1-2	14	TGTGCCAGCAGTTCAACACAGAGATTCTATGGCTACACCTTC	CASSSTQRFYGYTF
NA	TRBV6-1	NA	TRBJ2-2	14	TGTGCCAGCAGCCTCCCCGTCAGAACCGGGGAGCTGTTTTTT	CASSLPVRTGELFF
NA	TRBV7-2	TRBD1	TRBJ2-1	15	TGTGCCAGCAGCCCCTGGACAGGGGGCCGCAATGAGCAGTTCTTC	CASSPWTGGRNEQFF